The 25 T cell receptor beta chains given below trace back to one sample, sequenced in a study of cytomegalovirus exposure and HLA in healthy donors. Method: immunoSEQ multiplex PCR; TCRdb's copy keeps in-frame clones and lacks some. Here the sample spans roughly 90,000 clones, 85% being singletons. Material for sequencing was PBMCs. These receptor sequences come from a man between 18 and 35 years old in good health and CMV-seropositive.

This sequence joins TRBV9 and TRBJ2-2; D might be TRBD2 (5 bases). Germline CDR1 SGDLS, CDR2 YYNGEE. The V gene lost 3 bases and the J gene lost 7 bases, with 10 bases spanning the gap. This CDR3 spans 13 amino acids. The CDR3 reads CASSDPRGGELFF. The CDR3 DNA reads as TGTGCCAGCAGCGACCCCCGGGGCGGGGAGCTGTTTTTT.

The V call is TRBV29-1, the J call TRBJ1-1; D call uncertain. V was trimmed by 6 bases and J by 1 base, leaving 12 bases between them. The CDR3 consists of 13 residues. Looked up from germline, CDR1 is SQVTM and CDR2 is ANQGSEA. The CDR3 loop reads CSVDEESNTEAFF. In DNA form, the CDR3 reads TGCAGCGTAGACGAGGAATCGAACACTGAAGCTTTCTTT. The complete variable domain, with remaining parts taken from reference TRBV29-1 and TRBJ1-1, reads SAVISQKPSRDICQRGTSLTIQCQVDSQVTMMFWYRQQPGQSLTLIATANQGSEATYESGFVIDKFPISRPNLTFSTLTVSNMSPEDSSIYLCSVDEESNTEAFFGQGTRLTVV.

The rearrangement joins TRBV5-1 to TRBJ1-1; D is possibly TRBD1 (6 bases). Germline assignment: CDR1 SGHRS and CDR2 YFSETQ. This CDR3 is built from 12 residues. Trimming removed 4 bases from V and 5 bases from J, with 9 bases in between. The CDR3 loop is CASSVTGTEAFF. CDR3 nucleotides: TGCGCCAGCAGCGTCACAGGGACTGAAGCTTTCTTT.

The chain combines TRBV10-3 with TRBJ2-5; 11 bases match TRBD1. V was pared by 4 bases and J by 4 bases, with 8 bases of the junction left unmatched. The CDR3 has 16 residues. The germline gives CDR1 ENHRY, CDR2 SYGVKD. In DNA form, the CDR3 reads TGTGCCATCAGTGCGGGGAGGACAGGGGGCAGAGAGACCCAGTACTTC. The encoded protein is CAISAGRTGGRETQYF.

This rearrangement joins TRBV27 to TRBJ2-1, with TRBD2 matching over 12 bases. The CDR3 sequence is 16 residues long. Looked up from germline, CDR1 is MNHEY and CDR2 is SMNVEV (reference sequence). V lost 6 bases, J lost 4 bases, and 7 bases stayed unmatched. For the CDR3, the DNA is TGTGCCAGCAGCCCCTCCCTAGCGGGAGGGTACAATGAGCAGTTCTTC. Translated, it gives CASSPSLAGGYNEQFF.

The gene calls are TRBV27 and TRBJ2-1, with a weak D call TRBD2 (6 bases). This CDR3 is 15 amino acids long. V gave up 3 bases and J gave up 1 base, with 10 bases separating them. CDR1 and CDR2 from the germline V gene are MNHEY and SMNVEV (reference sequence). The CDR3 sequence: CASSLRRGSYNEQFF. In nucleotides, the CDR3 is TGTGCCAGCAGTTTGAGGCGGGGATCCTACAATGAGCAGTTCTTC.

On this clone itself: The same CDR3 arises from other DNA sequences in this sample as well. The chain uses TRBV6-5 and TRBJ1-2; D remains unclear. The CDR3 is made up of 13 amino acids. Germline CDR1 reads MNHEY; CDR2 reads SVGAGI. Trimming pared 2 bases from V and 5 bases from J, leaving 9 bases between. DNA of the CDR3: TGTGCCAGCAGTTACGGGCAGAATTATGGCTACACCTTC. This sequence encodes CASSYGQNYGYTF.

This clone was counted a single time. This chain joins TRBV19 and TRBJ1-1, with 10 nucleotides matching TRBD1. Germline lookup yields CDR1 LNHDA and CDR2 SQIVND (reference sequence). J gave up 1 base and V 7 bases, and 3 bases lay outside the gene matches. The CDR3 length is 14 residues. The CDR3 nucleotides are TGTGCCAGTACCTGGACAGGGGGGAACACTGAAGCTTTCTTT. This gives the protein CASTWTGGNTEAFF.

This chain uses TRBV7-4 with TRBJ1-5; TRBD1 agrees at 7 bases. V lost 5 bases, J lost 0 bases, and 7 bases stayed unmatched. The CDR3 loop spans 16 amino acids. The V gene's germline CDR1 is SGHVT and CDR2 SQSDAQ. CDR3 in amino acids: CASSRHRGYSNQPQHF. CDR3 DNA: TGTGCCAGCAGCCGACACAGGGGATATAGCAATCAGCCCCAGCATTTT. Supplemented by reference TRBV7-4 and TRBJ1-5, the full variable domain reads GAGVSQSPRYKVAKRGRDVALRCDSISGHVTLYWYRQTLGQGSEVLTYSQSDAQRDKSGRPSGRFSAERPERSVSTLKIQRTEQGDSAVYLCASSRHRGYSNQPQHFGDGTRLSIL.

This chain connects TRBV28 to TRBJ2-7; 7 positions match TRBD2. After removal of 5 bases from V and 0 bases from J, the junction contained 7 bases not matched to a gene. Per the germline V gene, CDR1 is MDHEN and CDR2 is SYDVKM. There are 15 residues in the CDR3. CDR3 sequence: CASSPTSDYSYEQYF. In DNA form, the CDR3 reads TGTGCCAGCAGTCCAACTAGCGACTACTCCTACGAGCAGTACTTC. The variable domain in full, with the rest retrieved from reference TRBV28 and TRBJ2-7, is DVKVTQSSRYLVKRTGEKVFLECVQDMDHENMFWYRQDPGLGLRLIYFSYDVKMKEKGDIPEGYSVSREKKERFSLILESASTNQTSMYLCASSPTSDYSYEQYFGPGTRLTVT.

The chain links TRBV7-2 to TRBJ2-3; 9 nucleotides line up with TRBD2. Germline CDR1 is SGHTA and CDR2 is FQGNSA. CDR3 size: 16 residues. The V and J ends lost 2 bases and 7 bases, in that order; junction bases with no gene match: 10. CDR3 amino acids: CASSLIAGARDNTQYF. The CDR3 DNA reads TGTGCCAGCAGCTTAATAGCGGGGGCACGCGATAATACGCAGTATTTT.

The rearrangement uses TRBV7-9 and TRBJ1-1; D unresolved. The CDR3 runs 14 residues. Trimming pared 4 bases from V and 0 bases from J, leaving 9 bases between. In germline, CDR1 is SEHNR, CDR2 FQNEAQ (reference sequence). CDR3 sequence reads: CASSSIGVNTEAFF. The CDR3 DNA is TGTGCCAGCAGCTCCATCGGGGTGAACACTGAAGCTTTCTTT.

The chain carries TRBV29-1 and TRBJ2-2, with unresolved D. The CDR3 contains 12 residues. Germline-derived CDR1 and CDR2 are SQVTM and ANQGSEA. Deletions cut 4 bases from V and 4 bases from J, with 7 bases between. The CDR3 DNA is TGCAGCGTTGGCGGTTTCACCGGGGAGCTGTTTTTT. As protein: CSVGGFTGELFF.

This rearrangement joins TRBV6-6 to TRBJ1-5, with TRBD1 matching over 7 bases. CDR1 MNHNY and CDR2 SVGAGI come from the germline V gene (reference sequence). The CDR3 length is 15 residues. J lost 5 bases, V lost 2 bases, and 6 bases had no gene match. The CDR3 DNA is TGTGCCAGCAGTTACGGGACAGCCTCTGATCAGCCCCAGCATTTT. Amino acid sequence: CASSYGTASDQPQHF.

This chain connects TRBV5-1 to TRBJ2-1; 7 bases map to TRBD1. The CDR3 totals 15 residues. Trimming cost V 4 bases and J 4 bases; bases outside gene matches: 8. Germline V gives CDR1 SGHRS, CDR2 YFSETQ. CDR3 nucleotides: TGCGCCAGCAGCCCGGTGGGGACAGAATACAATGAGCAGTTCTTC. It translates to CASSPVGTEYNEQFF.

This clone was observed a single time. This rearrangement joins TRBV9 to TRBJ2-5; TRBD1 matches at 10 bases. Germline CDR1 SGDLS, CDR2 YYNGEE. Losses at the gene ends were 3 bases for V and 2 bases for J; bases not matched to a gene: 7. This CDR3 contains 16 residues. The CDR3 here is CASSANPGQGQETQYF. The CDR3, as DNA: TGTGCCAGCAGCGCTAACCCGGGACAGGGGCAAGAGACCCAGTACTTC.

The chain is built from TRBV28 and TRBJ2-7; 12 nucleotides line up with TRBD1. Germline V gene sequence: CDR1 MDHEN, CDR2 SYDVKM. J lost 6 bases, V lost 5 bases, and 5 bases had no gene match. This CDR3 comprises 14 residues. CDR3 DNA sequence: TGTGCCAGCAGTACCGGGACAGGGGGCGGCGAGCAGTACTTC. Protein product: CASSTGTGGGEQYF.

This rearrangement joins TRBV28 to TRBJ1-5; 8 bases line up with TRBD1. Trimming took 5 bases from V and 6 from J; bases not matched to a gene: 9. This CDR3 has 15 amino acids. Germline V gene sequence: CDR1 MDHEN, CDR2 SYDVKM. The chain's CDR3 is CASSLGQGVAQPQHF. CDR3 bases: TGTGCCAGCAGTCTCGGACAGGGCGTGGCTCAGCCCCAGCATTTT.

V usage is TRBV6-6 and J usage is TRBJ1-1, with D possibly TRBD1 on 6 matching bases. The length of the CDR3 is 14 residues. Trimming pared 7 bases from V and 3 bases from J, leaving 15 bases between. Germline V gene sequence: CDR1 MNHNY, CDR2 SVGAGI (reference sequence). The CDR3 DNA is TGTGCCAGCAAGGGGGGGGAATTAGACACTGAAGCTTTCTTT. Amino acid sequence: CASKGGELDTEAFF.

This sequence joins TRBV27 and TRBJ2-3; maybe TRBD2 (5 bases). The CDR3 has 13 amino acids. The germline V gene encodes CDR1 MNHEY and CDR2 SMNVEV (reference sequence). V was trimmed by 3 bases and J by 5 bases, leaving 9 bases between them. The CDR3 coding sequence is TGTGCCAGCAGTTTGATGAGCGGAGATACGCAGTATTTT. Its translation: CASSLMSGDTQYF.

The chain links TRBV7-9 to TRBJ1-2; 9 bases are a match to TRBD1. Germline CDR1 is SEHNR and CDR2 is FQNEAQ (reference sequence). This CDR3 comprises 15 residues. Unmatched junction bases numbered 9, after V lost 3 bases and J lost 7 bases. CDR3 amino acids: CASSFGGDRVFGYTF. CDR3 in DNA: TGTGCCAGCAGCTTTGGCGGGGACAGGGTTTTTGGCTACACCTTC.

The table lists this clone with a few counts. Other DNA sequences in the same sample also yield this CDR3. The chain carries TRBV7-9 and TRBJ2-1; 8 positions agree with TRBD2. Germline V CDR1 and CDR2: SEHNR, FQNEAQ (reference sequence). Trimming removed 0 bases from V and 3 bases from J; junction bases left unmatched: 1. The CDR3 runs to 15 residues. CDR3 amino acids: CASSLAAGVYNEQFF. The CDR3 bases are TGTGCCAGCAGCTTAGCAGCGGGGGTCTACAATGAGCAGTTCTTC.

The V call is TRBV28, the J call TRBJ2-7; 7 nucleotides align to TRBD2. Germline-derived CDR1 and CDR2 are MDHEN and SYDVKM. The CDR3 is 14 amino acids. V shed 5 bases, J shed 3 bases, and the junction held 7 bases outside the gene matches. The CDR3 nucleotides are TGTGCCAGCAGTAGAATCGGCGGGAGCTACGAGCAGTACGTC. Protein: CASSRIGGSYEQYV.

The rearrangement links TRBV6-1 to TRBJ2-7, with TRBD1 matching over 8 bases. The junction had 9 bases not matched to a gene; V was cut back by 4 bases and J by 4 bases. The CDR3 extends over 15 amino acids. CDR1 is MNHNS, CDR2 SASEGT, per germline. The CDR3 nucleotides read TGTGCCAGCAGTGGATTTACCGGGACAGGATACGAGCAGTACGTC. Protein: CASSGFTGTGYEQYV.

This rearrangement joins TRBV11-1 to TRBJ2-1; 7 bases are shared with TRBD1. The CDR3 consists of 15 residues. V gave up 5 bases and J gave up 2 bases; unmatched junction bases: 6. Germline V lookup: CDR1 SGHAT, CDR2 FQDESV (reference sequence). The CDR3 DNA reads TGTGCCAGCAGCCGAACAGGGGCGGCCTACAATGAGCAGTTCTTC. It codes for CASSRTGAAYNEQFF.